Following are 15 T cell receptor beta chains from one sample sequenced in a study of blood T cell repertoires in COVID-19. This table comes from immunoSEQ multiplex PCR, and its TCRdb copy is limited to in-frame clones, with some not included. There are hundreds of thousands of clones in the sample; roughly 80% occur only once, and approximately 8% lies in the top ten. The sample consisted of peripheral blood. The origin of the receptors is a woman over 75 with acute or convalescent COVID-19.

The chain couples TRBV6-5 to TRBJ1-3; D is possibly TRBD1 (6 bases). Deletions cut 6 bases from V and 4 bases from J, with 10 bases between. The CDR3 runs to 13 residues. From germline, CDR1 is MNHEY and CDR2 SVGAGI. The CDR3 DNA sequence: TGTGCCAGCAGGGGGGCGCCGGGAAACACCATATATTTT. It specifies CASRGAPGNTIYF.

This clone showed up just once. The gene calls are TRBV7-2 and TRBJ2-7; D remains unclear. Looked up from germline, CDR1 is SGHTA and CDR2 is FQGNSA. This CDR3 has 11 amino acids. The V and J ends lost 1 base and 6 bases respectively, with 4 bases between them. The CDR3 spells CASSLDLEQYF. The CDR3 nucleotides read TGTGCCAGCAGCTTAGATCTCGAGCAGTACTTC.

A note on this clone: One end of the junction fails to match germline, which may point to a read error. The chain combines TRBV19 with TRBJ2-1; 8 bases agree with TRBD2. CDR3 length equals 18 residues. Germline values: CDR1 LNHDA, CDR2 SQIVND (reference sequence). Written as DNA, the CDR3 is TGTGCCTGTAGTTTGGGCGGGGGCGGGAGGCGGAGAAACAATGAGCAGTTCTTC. It translates to CACSLGGGGRRRNNEQFF.

The rearrangement uses TRBV3-1 (or the pseudogene TRBV3-2) and TRBJ2-1; D gene ambiguous. The V gene lost 6 bases and the J gene lost 3 bases, with 9 bases spanning the gap. Germline CDR1 LGHDT, CDR2 YNNKEL (reference sequence). The CDR3 runs 13 residues. CDR3 in amino acids: CASSLRYYNEQFF. CDR3 sequence (DNA): TGTGCCAGCAGTCTTCGCTACTACAATGAGCAGTTCTTC.

This rearrangement joins TRBV15 to TRBJ1-4; 9 positions match TRBD1. Germline loops: CDR1 LNHNV, CDR2 YYDKDF (reference sequence). Losses at the gene ends were 5 bases for V and 5 bases for J; bases not matched to a gene: 9. This CDR3 has 16 residues. The CDR3 region is CATSDRGLTGNEKLFF. CDR3 sequence (DNA): TGTGCCACCAGCGACAGGGGGTTGACAGGAAATGAAAAACTGTTTTTT.

The chain carries TRBV28 and TRBJ1-2; no reliable D call. Trimming took 3 bases from V and 7 from J, leaving 18 bases between them. Germline values: CDR1 MDHEN, CDR2 SYDVKM. There are 15 residues in the CDR3. CDR3 in DNA: TGTGCCAGCAGTTTCCCGGCAGGAAACCCTGGTGGCTACACCTTC. Protein: CASSFPAGNPGGYTF.

This rearrangement joins TRBV14 to TRBJ1-1; 7 nucleotides align to TRBD1. The length of the CDR3 is 14 residues. V lost 1 base and J lost 5; bases outside the gene matches: 4. The germline V gene encodes CDR1 SGHDN and CDR2 FVKESK. The chain's CDR3 is CASSQVSGGTEAFF. In DNA form, the CDR3 reads TGTGCCAGCAGCCAAGTTTCAGGGGGGACTGAAGCTTTCTTT.

This chain uses TRBV19 with TRBJ2-1; tentatively, D is TRBD2 (5 bases). The V gene's germline CDR1 is LNHDA and CDR2 SQIVND (reference sequence). V was cut by 4 bases and J by 4 bases, with 17 bases left in between. The CDR3 loop spans 16 amino acids. CDR3 protein: CASSTFVGVKYNEQFF. The CDR3 DNA follows: TGTGCCAGTAGTACCTTTGTGGGAGTAAAATACAATGAGCAGTTCTTC. Filled out from reference TRBV19 and TRBJ2-1, the complete variable domain reads DGGITQSPKYLFRKEGQNVTLSCEQNLNHDAMYWYRQDPGQGLRLIYYSQIVNDFQKGDIAEGYSVSREKKESFPLTVTSAQKNPTAFYLCASSTFVGVKYNEQFFGPGTRLTVL.

This clone has more than one count but fewer than ten. The chain recombines TRBV2 with TRBJ2-1; D perhaps matches TRBD2 (5 bases). The V gene lost 5 bases and the J gene lost 6 bases, with 11 bases spanning the gap. Germline V gene sequence: CDR1 SNHLY, CDR2 FYNNEI. This CDR3 is 13 amino acids long. The CDR3 nucleotides are TGTGCCAGCAGTTGGGAGTGGAGCAATGAGCAGTTCTTC. Translation: CASSWEWSNEQFF.

The chain uses TRBV19 and TRBJ2-2; D remains unclear. Germline CDR1 is LNHDA and CDR2 is SQIVND (reference sequence). Trimming left V 5 bases short and J 5 bases short, with 9 bases between. This CDR3 has 13 amino acids. The CDR3 sequence is CASSSTGTGELFF. Written as DNA, the CDR3 is TGTGCCAGTAGTTCCACCGGGACCGGGGAGCTGTTTTTT.

The DNA for the CDR3 is TGCGCCAGCAGCAGCGGGGGTTGGGTAACCTATGGCTACACCTTC. This codes for CASSSGGWVTYGYTF. V usage is TRBV5-1 and J usage is TRBJ1-2, with D perhaps TRBD1 (5 bases). The length of the CDR3 is 15 residues. CDR1 and CDR2 (germline): SGHRS, YFSETQ. V was shortened by 4 bases and J by 4 bases, with 17 bases between the two germline ends.

The V call is TRBV7-2, the J call TRBJ1-2; D might be TRBD1 (6 bases). This CDR3 is built from 14 residues. Germline values: CDR1 SGHTA, CDR2 FQGNSA. Trimming removed 5 bases from V and 3 bases from J, with 13 bases in between. The CDR3 spells CASSPQGGDYGYTF. In DNA form, the CDR3 reads TGTGCCAGCAGCCCTCAAGGGGGGGACTATGGCTACACCTTC.

A few counts support this clone. The V and J genes are TRBV25-1 and TRBJ1-1, with unresolved D. Per germline, CDR1 MGHDK and CDR2 SYGVNS. Between the trimmed V and J ends, which lost 7 bases and 1 base, there was a span of 13 bases. The CDR3 runs 14 residues. CDR3 DNA sequence: TGTGCCAGCATGTCGAGTGGAGGGAACACTGAAGCTTTCTTT. Protein product: CASMSSGGNTEAFF.

The chain combines TRBV3-1 (or the pseudogene TRBV3-2) with TRBJ2-7; TRBD2 matches at 8 bases. Germline-derived CDR1 and CDR2 are LGHDT and YNNKEL (reference sequence). CDR3 length: 14 amino acids. V was pared by 7 bases and J by 0 bases, with 5 bases of the junction left unmatched. For the CDR3, the DNA is TGTGCCAGCACCGCGGGGGGCGGCTCCTACGAGCAGTACTTC. Its protein is CASTAGGGSYEQYF.

In this sample, this clone turned up a few times. This rearrangement joins TRBV3-1 (or the pseudogene TRBV3-2) to TRBJ2-7; 11 nucleotides align to TRBD1. Germline lookup yields CDR1 LGHDT and CDR2 YNNKEL (reference sequence). CDR3 size: 15 residues. Unmatched junction bases numbered 9, after V lost 5 bases and J lost 6 bases. CDR3 DNA: TGTGCCAGCAGCAACGCCCGGACAGGGGGCTTCGAGCAGTACTTC. Encoded protein: CASSNARTGGFEQYF.